This T cell receptor (beta chain) was observed in a study of cytomegalovirus exposure and HLA in healthy donors (dated by TCRdb to about 2017). Background for the entire study: A later analysis indicated that the 90 to 150 validation repertoires were generated on the platform also employed for the 650 to 850 repertoires of the first cohort. In addition to the first cohort of approximately 650 subjects, a separate validation cohort of 120 different subjects was used. The study was designed to test whether signatures of past pathogen exposure could be identified by cataloging public T cell receptors. To predict cytomegalovirus infection status, the study brought together high-throughput TCR immunosequencing, statistical association of individual TCRs with disease status, and machine learning.

Receptors were amplified or captured by the immunoSEQ multiplex PCR assay. In the original analysis: A statistical classification framework was developed to diagnose cytomegalovirus status using the catalog of TCR beta chain sequences. In its TCRdb copy, this immuneACCESS table keeps in-frame sequences only and misses some clones. Where compared with another copy, unresolved V genes explain less than half of these, and the others have no known cause. V and J calls and clone size follow that table, whereas D and trimming were derived from the DNA. The sample data list hundreds of thousands of clones, and around four fifths of these were observed just once. The top ten clones comprise 5.5% to 7% of the sample. CDR1 and CDR2 (SGHDT, YYEEEE) derive from the germline V gene. The germline V and J ends show losses of 4 bases and 9 bases respectively, and no gene match explains 9 bases of the junction. The cysteine opens and the phenylalanine closes a CDR3 of 14 amino acids. Of the read, only the CDR3 DNA is kept; its 42 bases are in frame from base 1.

Overall results and qualifications from the work: Most TCR sequences were seen in very few donors, while some public TCRs were found in many individuals. All 110 or so repertoires were used to score co-occurrence in the validation cohort in a later analysis, because that analysis had no HLA typing for the cohort. The authors suggested that the approach could potentially be generalized to other disease states and immunological phenotypes. Three of the identified cytomegalovirus-associated TCR beta chains were confirmed in vitro to be specific for cytomegalovirus antigens. The study listed over 150 TCR beta chains as associated with cytomegalovirus. Subsequent analysis determined that TCRs grouped into clusters in the first cohort also showed a tendency toward co-occurrence across the roughly 120 validation repertoires, and approximately 94% of cluster scores exceeded 0. In both the original and validation cohorts, the classifier was reported to diagnose cytomegalovirus status with high specificity and sensitivity.

About this clone: What antigen it recognizes has not been identified. No base qualities exist here, and no much larger clone lies one base off it.

The donors were included in the validation cohort of 130 or so subjects, a group kept apart from the roughly 730-subject first cohort. The rearrangement joined TRBV5-6 to TRBJ2-1; TRBD1 lines up with 8 middle nucleotides. The sequencing input was PBMCs. This clonotype was obtained from a woman aged 18-35 years in good health and CMV-seronegative. The sequence in DNA is TGTGCCAGCAGCCCGGACAGGGTTGTGAGTGAGCAGTTCTTC. The translation is CASSPDRVVSEQFF.